The entry that follows covers one T cell receptor beta chain sequence. The data belong to a study of cytomegalovirus exposure and HLA in healthy donors. The CDR3 extends over 15 amino acids. Trimming took 3 bases from V and 5 from J; bases not matched to a gene: 6. CDR1 and CDR2 from the germline V gene are KGHSH and LQKENI. Both 60 Vbeta primers and 13 Jbeta primers went into the PCR. Profiled with immunoSEQ multiplex PCR; TCRdb holds only in-frame clones, not every one. The sample shows 110,000 to 150,000 clones, under 80% of them seen only once. Sequenced sample: PBMCs. The TCR comes from a male donor in good health and CMV-seronegative. The rearrangement uses TRBV18 and TRBJ2-5; 10 nucleotides line up with TRBD2. This CDR3 is CASSPTSGATETQYF. The DNA of the CDR3 is TGTGCCAGCTCACCTACTAGCGGGGCAACCGAGACCCAGTACTTC.